Listed below are T cell receptor beta chains from one sample, sequenced in a study of blood T cell repertoires in COVID-19. The data were produced by immunoSEQ multiplex PCR, yet TCRdb's version contains in-frame clones alone and is incomplete. The table includes roughly 130,000 clones, approximately 80% detected once. The sequenced sample was peripheral blood. These receptors all come from a woman aged 55-70 years with acute or convalescent COVID-19. Both conserved end residues are part of each CDR3.

J,V,length,CDR3
TRBJ1-2,TRBV6-5,12,CACRDSLYGYTF
TRBJ1-1,TRBV19,15,CASTLKGQTNTEAFF
TRBJ2-4,TRBV6-1,14,CASSDRQGKGIQYF
TRBJ1-6,TRBV5-6,17,CASSLGKVAVLNSPLHF
TRBJ1-6,TRBV9,14,CASSVGSPLSPLHF
TRBJ2-3,TRBV7-9,14,CASSFTGGADTQYF
TRBJ1-1,TRBV9,15,CASSVGAQPNTEAFF
TRBJ1-1,TRBV7-8,15,CASSLVGGQATEAFF
TRBJ2-2,TRBV30,14,CAWKLTANTGELFF
TRBJ2-3,TRBV2,17,CASRPHVLAGGRDTQYF
TRBJ1-1,TRBV19,13,CASRKRLNTEAFF
TRBJ2-5,TRBV2,13,CASVIRRQETQYF
TRBJ2-5,TRBV11-2,16,CASSLGSGGGKETQYF
TRBJ2-2,TRBV12-3/TRBV12-4,13,CASRAPNTGELFF